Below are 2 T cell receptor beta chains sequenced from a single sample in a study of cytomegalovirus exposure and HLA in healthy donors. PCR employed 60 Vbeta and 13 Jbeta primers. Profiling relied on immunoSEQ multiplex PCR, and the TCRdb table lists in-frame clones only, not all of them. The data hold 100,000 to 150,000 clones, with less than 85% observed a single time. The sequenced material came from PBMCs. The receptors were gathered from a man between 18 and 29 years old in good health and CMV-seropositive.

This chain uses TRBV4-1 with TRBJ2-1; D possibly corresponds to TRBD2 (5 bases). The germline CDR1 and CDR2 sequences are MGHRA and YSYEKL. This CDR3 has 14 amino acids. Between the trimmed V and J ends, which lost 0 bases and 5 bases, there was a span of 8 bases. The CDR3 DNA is TGCGCCAGCAGCCAAGAACGGCGGGACAATGAGCAGTTCTTC. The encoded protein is CASSQERRDNEQFF.

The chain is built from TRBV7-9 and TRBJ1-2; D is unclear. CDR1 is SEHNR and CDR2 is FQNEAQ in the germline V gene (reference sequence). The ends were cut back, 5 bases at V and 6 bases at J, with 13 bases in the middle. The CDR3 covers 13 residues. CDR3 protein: CASSPWEDHGYTF. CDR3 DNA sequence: TGTGCCAGCAGCCCTTGGGAGGACCATGGCTACACCTTC.